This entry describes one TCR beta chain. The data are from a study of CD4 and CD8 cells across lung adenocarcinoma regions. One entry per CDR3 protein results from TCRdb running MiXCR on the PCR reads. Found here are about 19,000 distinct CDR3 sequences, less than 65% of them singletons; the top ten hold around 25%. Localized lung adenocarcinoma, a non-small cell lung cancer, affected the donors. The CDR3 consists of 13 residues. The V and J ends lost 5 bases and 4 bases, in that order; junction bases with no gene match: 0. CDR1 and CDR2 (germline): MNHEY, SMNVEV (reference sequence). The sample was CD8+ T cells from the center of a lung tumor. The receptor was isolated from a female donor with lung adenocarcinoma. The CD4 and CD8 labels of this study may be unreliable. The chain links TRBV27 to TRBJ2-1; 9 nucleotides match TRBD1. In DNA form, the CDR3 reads TGTGCCAGCAGTGACAGGGGGTACAATGAGCAGTTCTTC. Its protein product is CASSDRGYNEQFF.